Presented here are 22 T cell receptor beta chains from one specimen sequenced in a study of shared clonotypes between healthy human individuals. Clones were read by immunoSEQ multiplex PCR, and TCRdb kept only the in-frame ones, dropping some. Of about half a million clones listed, around 79% are singletons. Sequenced input: PBMCs. The source of these receptors is a woman aged 40 to 50 in good health. Some clones in this sample may be carry-over from other donors' samples.

The rearrangement joins TRBV27 to TRBJ2-1; the match to TRBD2 covers 12 bases. The V and J ends lost 5 bases and 8 bases, in that order; junction bases with no gene match: 19. Looked up from germline, CDR1 is MNHEY and CDR2 is SMNVEV (reference sequence). This CDR3 has 19 residues. Written as DNA, the CDR3 is TGTGCCAGCAGTCGATTTCTAGACATACCGGGACTAGCGGGTTATGAGCAGTTCTTC. It translates to CASSRFLDIPGLAGYEQFF.

On this clone: The sample carries other DNA sequences with the same CDR3. The chain joins TRBV7-2 to TRBJ2-1; the D call may be TRBD1 or TRBD2 (5 bases each). There are 13 residues in the CDR3. Per germline, CDR1 SGHTA and CDR2 FQGNSA. Trimming removed 0 bases at V and 7 bases at J, with 7 bases between. In DNA, the CDR3 is TGTGCCAGCAGCTTAGCTTGGGGGAATGAGCAGTTCTTC. This translates into CASSLAWGNEQFF.

For the CDR3, the DNA is TGTGCCAGCAGCCCCAGTGGGATGACAGATACGCAGTATTTT. This gives the protein CASSPSGMTDTQYF. The chain joins TRBV5-4 to TRBJ2-3; D gene uncertain. The germline V and J ends were trimmed by 4 bases and 3 bases, with 12 bases remaining between them. This CDR3 is 14 amino acids long. Germline CDR1 is SGHNT and CDR2 is YYREEE (reference sequence).

This chain links TRBV4-1 with TRBJ2-7; possibly TRBD2 for D (5 bases). The CDR3 loop spans 15 amino acids. V was shortened by 1 base and J by 3 bases, with 13 bases between the two germline ends. The germline CDR1 and CDR2 sequences are MGHRA and YSYEKL. The CDR3 sequence is CASSQGSSGYYEQYF. CDR3 nucleotides: TGCGCCAGCAGCCAAGGTTCCAGCGGTTACTACGAGCAGTACTTC.

This chain uses TRBV4-1 with TRBJ1-5, with D possibly matching TRBD1 (6 bases). CDR1 is MGHRA and CDR2 is YSYEKL in the germline V gene. The V gene lost 4 bases and the J gene lost 4 bases, with 14 bases spanning the gap. The CDR3 is 15 residues long. This CDR3 is CASSLRDGQNQPQHF. The CDR3 coding sequence is TGCGCCAGCAGCCTCAGGGACGGACAGAATCAGCCCCAGCATTTT.

The genes are TRBV29-1 and TRBJ2-5, with D maybe TRBD1 (5 bases). Germline CDR1 SQVTM, CDR2 ANQGSEA. This CDR3 spans 14 amino acids. With 6 bases removed from V and 5 bases from J, the gap between germline ends came to 19 bases. CDR3 in amino acids: CSVLPPTVAETQYF. CDR3 nucleotide sequence: TGCAGCGTCCTCCCCCCGACAGTGGCCGAGACCCAGTACTTC.

The V gene is TRBV21-1, the J gene TRBJ2-2; the table calls TRBD1, which could not be checked here. TRBV21-1 is noted as a pseudogene. This CDR3 region has 14 residues. Here the CDR3 reads CASRKGQPTGELFF. The DNA of the CDR3 is TGTGCCAGCAGAAAGGGACAGCCCACCGGGGAGCTGTTTTTT.

The count of this clone is one. The chain links TRBV5-1 to TRBJ1-4; D call uncertain. The CDR3 covers 15 residues. Trimming took 2 bases from V and 0 from J, leaving 8 bases between them. Germline V gives CDR1 SGHRS, CDR2 YFSETQ. The CDR3 reads CASSFGGATNEKLFF. CDR3 DNA sequence: TGCGCCAGCAGCTTTGGCGGAGCAACTAATGAAAAACTGTTTTTT.

The chain combines TRBV27 with TRBJ2-5; 13 bases align to TRBD2. The CDR3 sequence is 14 residues long. Germline V gene data show CDR1 as MNHEY and CDR2 as SMNVEV (reference sequence). J was trimmed by 5 bases and V by 8 bases; bases with no gene match: 5. CDR3 sequence reads: CASAQTSGRETQYF. In nucleotides, the CDR3 is TGTGCCAGCGCACAGACTAGCGGGAGGGAGACCCAGTACTTC.

This chain links TRBV5-1 with TRBJ2-2, with 10 bases matching TRBD2. The V and J ends lost 4 bases and 3 bases, in that order; junction bases with no gene match: 6. Germline loops: CDR1 SGHRS, CDR2 YFSETQ. There are 16 residues in the CDR3. This CDR3 reads CASSPELAGDTGELFF. The CDR3 DNA follows: TGCGCCAGCAGCCCAGAGCTAGCGGGAGACACCGGGGAGCTGTTTTTT.

The gene calls are TRBV5-8 and TRBJ2-7, with unresolved D. The germline V and J ends were trimmed by 6 bases and 4 bases, with 11 bases remaining between them. CDR1 and CDR2 from the germline V gene are SGHTS and YDEGEE. CDR3 length equals 12 residues. CDR3 sequence: CASNYLGYEQYF. DNA of the CDR3: TGTGCCAGCAACTACCTTGGGTACGAGCAGTACTTC. The full variable domain, rest sourced from reference TRBV5-8 and TRBJ2-7, is EAGVTQSPTHLIKTRGQQATLRCSPISGHTSVYWYQQALGLGLQFLLWYDEGEERNRGNFPPRFSGRQFPNYSSELNVNALELEDSALYLCASNYLGYEQYFGPGTRLTVT.

The genes are TRBV11-2 and TRBJ2-3, with TRBD2 as a possible D gene (6 bases). This CDR3 has 13 amino acids. With 0 bases removed from V and 11 bases from J, the gap between germline ends came to 12 bases. Germline CDR1 and CDR2: SGHAT and FQNNGV. The CDR3 DNA reads TGTGCCAGCAGCTTAGATTACGGGAGTGGGCAGTATTTT. This translates into CASSLDYGSGQYF.

The chain has TRBV7-6 and TRBJ2-5; D is uncertain. The germline V and J ends were trimmed by 6 bases and 0 bases, with 8 bases remaining between them. Germline-derived CDR1 and CDR2 are SGHVS and FNYEAQ. The CDR3 totals 13 residues. CDR3 protein: CASRPAYQETQYF. The DNA for the CDR3 is TGTGCCAGCAGACCCGCGTACCAAGAGACCCAGTACTTC.

A remark on this clone: The same CDR3 can be traced to other DNA sequences in this sample. The CDR3 is CASSPDSNYGYTF. The CDR3, as DNA: TGTGCCAGCTCACCGGACAGTAACTATGGCTACACCTTC. V gene TRBV18 combines with J gene TRBJ1-2; a possible D gene is TRBD1 (6 bases). This CDR3 is built from 13 residues. The ends were cut back, 3 bases at V and 1 base at J, with 6 bases in the middle. Germline V CDR1 and CDR2: KGHSH, LQKENI.

Worth noting for this clone: The junction departs from the called germline gene at one end, perhaps through a read error. The chain recombines TRBV5-4 with TRBJ2-2, with 7 bases matching TRBD2. The germline V gene has CDR1 SGHNT and CDR2 YYREEE (reference sequence). CDR3 size: 16 residues. The CDR3 DNA follows: TGCGCCAGCAGCCAAGATACGCTGGGAGGGCCCGGGGAGCTGTTTTTT. Its translation is CASSQDTLGGPGELFF.

The J gene is TRBJ2-5, the V gene TRBV27; 9 positions match TRBD1. This CDR3 spans 14 amino acids. From germline, CDR1 is MNHEY and CDR2 SMNVEV (reference sequence). J lost 5 bases, V lost 9 bases, and 10 bases had no gene match. CDR3: CASARVGQGETQYF. CDR3 coding DNA: TGTGCCAGTGCGCGGGTTGGACAGGGGGAGACCCAGTACTTC.

V and J are TRBV5-1 and TRBJ2-1, with 9 bases aligning to TRBD2. The V gene's germline CDR1 is SGHRS and CDR2 YFSETQ. V shed 4 bases, J shed 5 bases, and the junction held 7 bases outside the gene matches. The CDR3 has 15 amino acids. For the CDR3, the DNA is TGCGCCAGCAGCCTCGGGACTAGCAGCCACAATGAGCAGTTCTTC. Protein sequence: CASSLGTSSHNEQFF. Together with reference TRBV5-1 and TRBJ2-1, the CDR3 gives the full variable domain: KAGVTQTPRYLIKTRGQQVTLSCSPISGHRSVSWYQQTPGQGLQFLFEYFSETQRNKGNFPGRFSGRQFSNSRSEMNVSTLELGDSALYLCASSLGTSSHNEQFFGPGTRLTVL.

The rearrangement links TRBV7-2 to TRBJ2-2, with TRBD2 identical over 12 bases. CDR1 and CDR2 (germline): SGHTA, FQGNSA. There are 15 residues in the CDR3. The ends lost 4 bases at V and 5 bases at J; junction bases unmatched: 2. DNA of the CDR3: TGTGCCAGCAGCTCAGGGACTAGCGGGACCGGGGAGCTGTTTTTT. Amino acid sequence: CASSSGTSGTGELFF. The variable domain in full, completed from reference TRBV7-2 and TRBJ2-2, reads GAGVSQSPSNKVTEKGKDVELRCDPISGHTALYWYRQSLGQGLEFLIYFQGNSAPDKSGLPSDRFSAERTGGSVSTLTIQRTQQEDSAVYLCASSSGTSGTGELFFGEGSRLTVL.

The chain couples TRBV6-1 to TRBJ1-5; no clear D. This CDR3 comprises 15 residues. V shed 4 bases and J shed 1 base, with 11 bases lying between them. Per the germline V gene, CDR1 is MNHNS and CDR2 is SASEGT. CDR3 DNA sequence: TGTGCCAGCAGTGGAATTACGGGGAGCAATCAGCCCCAGCATTTT. It codes for CASSGITGSNQPQHF.

This rearrangement joins TRBV4-3 to TRBJ2-3; a possible D gene is TRBD2 (6 bases). From germline, CDR1 is LGHNA and CDR2 YSLEER. Trimming removed 0 bases from V and 11 bases from J, with 9 bases in between. The CDR3 runs to 12 residues. CDR3 in DNA: TGCGCCAGCAGCCAAGAAGAGCGGGTGCAGTATTTT. Translation gives CASSQEERVQYF.

This clone has only a few counts. The chain links TRBV5-1 to TRBJ1-1; D is ambiguous. The CDR3 has 14 residues. Trimming removed 5 bases from V and 1 base from J, with 12 bases in between. Germline values: CDR1 SGHRS, CDR2 YFSETQ. CDR3 in DNA: TGCGCCAGCAGAACCGGGCCAGAGAACACTGAAGCTTTCTTT. This sequence encodes CASRTGPENTEAFF.

The chain uses TRBV18 and TRBJ1-3; 7 bases line up with TRBD1. The CDR3 spans 16 residues. The germline V gene has CDR1 KGHSH and CDR2 LQKENI. The V segment lost 0 bases and the J segment 0 bases; nucleotides outside the gene matches: 2. CDR3 bases: TGTGCCAGCTCACCACCCCGGGACAGCTCTGGAAACACCATATATTTT. It codes for CASSPPRDSSGNTIYF.